A single sample is the source of the 32 T cell receptor beta chains below, sequenced in a study of blood T cell repertoires in COVID-19 (dated by TCRdb to about 2020). The receptor library was made with the immunoSEQ multiplex PCR assay. In its TCRdb copy, this immuneACCESS table keeps in-frame sequences only and misses some clones. Where compared with another copy, unresolved V genes explain less than half of these, and the others have no known cause. A total of 180,000 or so clones appear in this sample, roughly 88% of them only once. The ten largest clonotypes hold around 9.9% of the sample. The sequencing input was peripheral blood. These receptors all stem from a human donor with active or convalescent COVID-19. The donor label of this sample is uncertain.

This clone was recorded a few times. The V call is TRBV6-5, the J call TRBJ2-3; D is undetermined. CDR1 is MNHEY and CDR2 is SVGAGI in the germline V gene. The V end lost 4 bases, the J end lost 2 bases, and 7 bases lay between the germline ends. The CDR3 sequence is 13 residues long. The CDR3 DNA sequence: TGTGCCAGCAGTTTCTACTCCACAGATACGCAGTATTTT. Its translation is CASSFYSTDTQYF.

CDR3 nucleotides: TGTGCCAGCAGTTCCGGACAGAGGCTCTACGAGCAGTACTTC. It specifies CASSSGQRLYEQYF. The J gene is TRBJ2-7, the V gene TRBV6-5, with D maybe TRBD1 (6 bases). The germline CDR1 and CDR2 sequences are MNHEY and SVGAGI. The CDR3 spans 14 residues. V was pared by 4 bases and J by 3 bases, with 13 bases between.

The V gene is TRBV3-1 (or the pseudogene TRBV3-2), the J gene TRBJ1-1; no reliable D call. The CDR3 runs 14 residues. CDR1 is LGHDT, CDR2 YNNKEL, per germline (reference sequence). V lost 5 bases and J lost 4, with 14 bases in between. CDR3 DNA: TGTGCCAGCAGCTCAAGTCAAGGGAGCACTGAAGCTTTCTTT. Amino acids: CASSSSQGSTEAFF.

A few counts support this clone. J is TRBJ2-2 and V is TRBV7-9, with 8 positions matching TRBD2. Germline V CDR1 and CDR2: SEHNR, FQNEAQ (reference sequence). J lost 6 bases, V lost 6 bases, and 6 bases had no gene match. CDR3 size: 14 residues. The CDR3 loop is CASRPGLESGELFF. CDR3 DNA: TGTGCCAGCAGACCGGGACTAGAGTCCGGGGAGCTGTTTTTT. The complete variable domain, with remaining parts taken from reference TRBV7-9 and TRBJ2-2, reads DTGVSQNPRHKITKRGQNVTFRCDPISEHNRLYWYRQTLGQGPEFLTYFQNEAQLEKSRLLSDRFSAERPKGSFSTLEIQRTEQGDSAMYLCASRPGLESGELFFGEGSRLTVL.

The chain combines TRBV3-1 (or the pseudogene TRBV3-2) with TRBJ2-1; D remains unclear. The CDR3 runs to 16 residues. Trimming removed 0 bases at V and 4 bases at J, with 13 bases between. Looked up from germline, CDR1 is LGHDT and CDR2 is YNNKEL (reference sequence). The DNA of the CDR3 is TGTGCCAGCAGCCAAGATGCCCAGGTTATTTACAATGAGCAGTTCTTC. Protein product: CASSQDAQVIYNEQFF.

This clone appeared a few times. The chain carries TRBV27 and TRBJ1-2; 7 bases agree with TRBD1. V lost 8 bases and J lost 8; bases outside the gene matches: 5. The CDR3 extends over 11 amino acids. In germline, CDR1 is MNHEY, CDR2 SMNVEV (reference sequence). The CDR3 coding sequence is TGTGCCAGCCCTACAGGGGACGGCTACACCTTC. This gives the protein CASPTGDGYTF.

The V and J genes are TRBV5-1 and TRBJ2-1, with TRBD2 identical over 14 bases. The length of the CDR3 is 16 residues. Per the germline V gene, CDR1 is SGHRS and CDR2 is YFSETQ. V trimming: 4 bases; J trimming: 8 bases; junction bases outside the gene matches: 8. CDR3 loop: CASSGTSGGPFYEQFF. The CDR3 DNA reads TGCGCCAGCAGCGGGACTAGCGGGGGACCCTTCTATGAGCAGTTCTTC.

The chain is built from TRBV10-3 and TRBJ2-7, with 14 bases lining up with TRBD2. V was clipped by 5 bases and J by 2 bases; unmatched bases: 8. This CDR3 is 17 amino acids long. Germline CDR1 is ENHRY and CDR2 is SYGVKD. The DNA of the CDR3 is TGTGCCATCAGTCCCGCGACTAGCGGGGGGGCAACCTACGAGCAGTACTTC. It translates to CAISPATSGGATYEQYF.

The V gene is TRBV6-5, the J gene TRBJ2-7, with 7 bases fitting TRBD1. The length of the CDR3 is 14 residues. Germline CDR1 is MNHEY and CDR2 is SVGAGI. Trimming at V came to 8 bases and at J to 4 bases, leaving 11 bases not matched to a gene. This chain's CDR3 is CASHWDSPSYEQYF. The CDR3 region has the DNA TGTGCCAGCCACTGGGACAGTCCTTCGTACGAGCAGTACTTC.

This rearrangement joins TRBV6-5 to TRBJ1-3, with D perhaps matching TRBD1 (6 bases). Deletions cut 4 bases from V and 2 bases from J, with 12 bases between. The CDR3 totals 15 residues. The germline gives CDR1 MNHEY, CDR2 SVGAGI. CDR3: CASSSTGKAGNTIYF. CDR3 nucleotides: TGTGCCAGCAGTTCGACAGGAAAGGCTGGAAACACCATATATTTT.

The rearrangement uses TRBV11-2 and TRBJ2-2; 12 bases line up with TRBD2. CDR3 length: 16 residues. V trimming: 7 bases; J trimming: 4 bases; junction bases outside the gene matches: 7. CDR1 SGHAT and CDR2 FQNNGV come from the germline V gene. DNA for the CDR3: TGTGCCAGCAAGAGACTAGCGGGAGATGCCACCGGGGAGCTGTTTTTT. The encoded protein is CASKRLAGDATGELFF.

The chain has TRBV3-1 (or the pseudogene TRBV3-2) and TRBJ1-1, with D possibly being TRBD1 (5 bases). V lost 4 bases to trimming and J lost 10 bases, with 19 bases between them. Germline V CDR1 and CDR2: LGHDT, YNNKEL (reference sequence). This CDR3 region has 14 residues. CDR3 region: CASSPLQGSGGAFF. As DNA, the CDR3 is TGTGCCAGCAGCCCCTTGCAGGGTTCGGGGGGAGCTTTCTTT.

This chain uses TRBV19 with TRBJ2-1; 11 nucleotides line up with TRBD1. The CDR3 consists of 15 residues. The ends lost 7 bases at V and 6 bases at J; junction bases unmatched: 8. Per germline, CDR1 LNHDA and CDR2 SQIVND (reference sequence). As DNA, the CDR3 is TGTGCCAGTAACCTCCGGGACAGGGGGTTCAATGAGCAGTTCTTC. It translates to CASNLRDRGFNEQFF.

This clone has just a few counts. This chain connects TRBV2 to TRBJ1-5, with unresolved D. CDR3 length equals 12 residues. The V end was cut by 6 bases, the J end by 6 bases, with 9 bases between. The V gene's germline CDR1 is SNHLY and CDR2 FYNNEI. The CDR3 here is CASSREGQPQHF. CDR3 in DNA: TGTGCCAGCAGCCGGGAGGGTCAGCCCCAGCATTTT.

The rearrangement links TRBV18 to TRBJ1-2, with 9 bases aligning to TRBD1. This CDR3 is built from 15 residues. The germline V gene has CDR1 KGHSH and CDR2 LQKENI. V was clipped by 6 bases and J by 3 bases; unmatched bases: 8. The CDR3 region is CASSSGQGGHYGYTF. CDR3 nucleotides: TGTGCCAGCTCGTCGGGACAGGGAGGTCACTATGGCTACACCTTC. Looking up the rest from reference TRBV18 and TRBJ1-2 gives the full variable domain: NAGVMQNPRHLVRRRGQEARLRCSPMKGHSHVYWYRQLPEEGLKFMVYLQKENIIDESGMPKERFSAEFPKEGPSILRIQQVVRGDSAAYFCASSSGQGGHYGYTFGSGTRLTVV.

The rearrangement uses TRBV7-3 and TRBJ1-1; 8 nucleotides agree with TRBD1. V was pared by 9 bases and J by 0 bases, with 3 bases of the junction left unmatched. This CDR3 is built from 13 residues. Germline values: CDR1 SGHTA, CDR2 FQGTGA. CDR3 protein: CASAQGVNTEAFF. DNA for the CDR3: TGTGCCAGTGCACAGGGGGTGAACACTGAAGCTTTCTTT.

This clone was recorded many times. The rearrangement joins TRBV30 to TRBJ1-1; no reliable D call. The CDR3 totals 11 residues. With 4 bases removed from V and 2 bases from J, the gap between germline ends came to 5 bases. Looked up from germline, CDR1 is GTSNPN and CDR2 is SVGIG (reference sequence). The CDR3 region has the DNA TGTGCCTGGACAGTTAACACTGAAGCTTTCTTT. Encoded protein: CAWTVNTEAFF.

The chain uses TRBV10-3 and TRBJ2-5, with 8 nucleotides matching TRBD2. Germline V gene sequence: CDR1 ENHRY, CDR2 SYGVKD. This CDR3 has 15 residues. V lost 0 bases, J lost 2 bases, and 2 bases stayed unmatched. The CDR3: CAISESRGRQETQYF. CDR3 in DNA: TGTGCCATCAGTGAGTCCCGCGGGAGGCAAGAGACCCAGTACTTC.

This chain joins TRBV11-1 and TRBJ1-2; D ambiguous. Germline loops: CDR1 SGHAT, CDR2 FQDESV (reference sequence). V lost 1 base, J lost 4 bases, and 4 bases lay in between. CDR3 size: 12 residues. Here the CDR3 DNA reads TGTGCCAGCAGCTTAGGAGGCTATGGCTACACCTTC. It encodes CASSLGGYGYTF. Variable domain in full (rest from reference TRBV11-1 and TRBJ1-2): EAEVAQSPRYKITEKSQAVAFWCDPISGHATLYWYRQILGQGPELLVQFQDESVVDDSQLPKDRFSAERLKGVDSTLKIQPAELGDSAMYLCASSLGGYGYTFGSGTRLTVV.

The chain carries TRBV3-1 (or the pseudogene TRBV3-2) and TRBJ1-4, with D possibly TRBD1 on 5 matching bases. The CDR3 has 14 amino acids. V was trimmed by 3 bases and J by 8 bases, leaving 13 bases between them. Germline CDR1 and CDR2: LGHDT and YNNKEL (reference sequence). The CDR3 protein is CASSHWGGREKLFF. DNA for the CDR3: TGTGCCAGCAGCCATTGGGGGGGGAGAGAAAAACTGTTTTTT.

In this sample, this clone turned up once. V usage is TRBV9 and J usage is TRBJ2-5; maybe TRBD2 (6 bases). The CDR3 is 14 amino acids. V gave up 0 bases and J gave up 1 base, with 7 bases separating them. The V gene's germline CDR1 is SGDLS and CDR2 YYNGEE. This CDR3 is CASSVGRAQETQYF. The CDR3 DNA reads as TGTGCCAGCAGCGTAGGGAGGGCCCAAGAGACCCAGTACTTC. Variable domain in full (rest from reference TRBV9 and TRBJ2-5): DSGVTQTPKHLITATGQRVTLRCSPRSGDLSVYWYQQSLDQGLQFLIQYYNGEERAKGNILERFSAQQFPDLHSELNLSSLELGDSALYFCASSVGRAQETQYFGPGTRLLVL.

The V call is TRBV5-4, the J call TRBJ2-7, with 10 positions matching TRBD2. The J segment lost 5 bases and the V segment lost 2 bases, leaving 4 bases of the junction unmatched. The CDR3 is 14 amino acids. The V gene's germline CDR1 is SGHNT and CDR2 YYREEE (reference sequence). Written as DNA, the CDR3 is TGTGCCAGCAGCTTTAGCGGGAGGATAAACGAGCAGTACTTC. It is translated as CASSFSGRINEQYF.

This rearrangement joins TRBV19 to TRBJ1-2; tentative D call: TRBD1 (6 bases). CDR1 and CDR2 (germline): LNHDA, SQIVND (reference sequence). Trimming removed 3 bases from V and 2 bases from J, with 7 bases in between. The CDR3 contains 13 residues. CDR3 bases: TGTGCCAGTAGTATGCAGGGGAACTATGGCTACACCTTC. Its protein is CASSMQGNYGYTF.

The chain employs TRBV6-2 or TRBV6-3 and TRBJ1-2, with D uncertain. The CDR3 runs 13 residues. CDR1 and CDR2 (germline): MNHEY, SVGEGT. Trimming shortened V by 5 bases and J by 3 bases, and 10 bases separated the two germline ends. This chain's CDR3 is CASSISGYYGYTF. The CDR3 nucleotides read TGTGCCAGCAGTATTTCAGGTTACTATGGCTACACCTTC.

The chain links TRBV5-4 to TRBJ2-3; 8 nucleotides agree with TRBD2. This CDR3 comprises 16 residues. The germline gives CDR1 SGHNT, CDR2 YYREEE (reference sequence). V lost 5 bases, J lost 6 bases, and 14 bases stayed unmatched. As DNA, the CDR3 is TGTGCCAGCAGATCCGGCCAGGCGGGAGGTAGTGATACGCAGTATTTT. Amino acids: CASRSGQAGGSDTQYF.

This chain joins TRBV4-2 and TRBJ2-7; D perhaps matches TRBD2 (6 bases). The CDR3 runs to 13 residues. The V and J ends lost 10 bases and 4 bases respectively, with 17 bases between them. Germline-derived CDR1 and CDR2 are LGHNA and YNFKEQ. Here the CDR3 DNA reads TGTGCCAACCCGTCTAGCGTAGGTTACGAGCAGTACTTC. Residues: CANPSSVGYEQYF.

This chain joins TRBV29-1 and TRBJ1-1, with TRBD1 as a possible D gene (6 bases). V was cut by 7 bases and J by 0 bases, with 15 bases left in between. The CDR3 is 14 amino acids. Germline V gene sequence: CDR1 SQVTM, CDR2 ANQGSEA. The CDR3 nucleotides are TGCAGCGCCAAGCTAGGACAGATGAACACTGAAGCTTTCTTT. Protein sequence: CSAKLGQMNTEAFF.

This rearrangement joins TRBV18 to TRBJ1-5, with 7 bases identical to TRBD1. J lost 10 bases, V lost 2 bases, and 5 bases had no gene match. The CDR3 sequence is 13 residues long. Per the germline V gene, CDR1 is KGHSH and CDR2 is LQKENI. CDR3 in amino acids: CASSPSDRSPQHF. CDR3 bases: TGTGCCAGCTCACCATCGGACAGGTCTCCCCAGCATTTT.

The chain has TRBV29-1 and TRBJ1-5, with D hard to call. In germline, CDR1 is SQVTM, CDR2 ANQGSEA. This CDR3 has 12 residues. V was trimmed by 3 bases and J by 4 bases, leaving 7 bases between them. For the CDR3, the DNA is TGCAGCGTTGAGTCAGAAAATCAGCCCCAGCATTTT. Protein: CSVESENQPQHF.

The chain uses TRBV28 and TRBJ1-5; D may be TRBD1 (5 bases). Deletions cut 4 bases from V and 2 bases from J, with 12 bases between. CDR3 length: 15 residues. Germline V lookup: CDR1 MDHEN, CDR2 SYDVKM. This CDR3 reads CASSSRGGGNQPQHF. The DNA for the CDR3 is TGTGCCAGCAGTTCACGGGGAGGGGGCAATCAGCCCCAGCATTTT.

This clone has only one observation. The chain has TRBV28 and TRBJ2-7; D possibly corresponds to TRBD1 (6 bases). Germline loops: CDR1 MDHEN, CDR2 SYDVKM. V was shortened by 2 bases and J by 3 bases, with 17 bases between the two germline ends. The CDR3 loop spans 16 amino acids. The CDR3 spells CASSLGGTGSLYEQYF. CDR3 DNA sequence: TGTGCCAGCAGTTTAGGCGGAACAGGGAGTCTCTACGAGCAGTACTTC.

V is TRBV10-3 and J is TRBJ2-7; D is undetermined. There are 12 residues in the CDR3. The V end lost 3 bases, the J end lost 1 base, and 4 bases lay between the germline ends. The V gene's germline CDR1 is ENHRY and CDR2 SYGVKD. The CDR3 sequence is CAISDRSYEQYF. DNA of the CDR3: TGTGCCATCAGTGACAGGTCCTACGAGCAGTACTTC.